This TCR beta chain was obtained from a study of cytomegalovirus exposure and HLA in healthy donors. As for the study in general: For the approximately 410 genotyped donors, more than 80% fell within the Caucasian-associated ancestry cluster.

The study ran its PCR with 60 Vbeta and 13 Jbeta primers. Data came from immunoSEQ multiplex PCR; TCRdb stores just in-frame clones and leaves some out. The sample yields under 250,000 clones, 65% to 85% seen once. Nominally healthy donors were sampled, though unrecorded immune exposures were likely. The CDR3 is 17 amino acids. V gave up 3 bases and J gave up 9 bases, with 26 bases separating them. CDR1 and CDR2 from the germline V gene are SGHNT and YYREEE (reference sequence). General study findings and limits: In terms of immune exposure information, only CMV serostatus was available. Across all donors, roughly uniform sequencing depth was an assumption of the presence/absence analyses.

Comments on this clone: Its target is not known.

Sequenced material: PBMCs. The chain links TRBV5-4 to TRBJ2-3; possibly TRBD2 for D (6 bases). This TCR was sampled from a woman in her 30s in good health and CMV-seronegative. The CDR3 DNA reads TGTGCCAGCAGCTCCCGACTAGGATTCCTTGATGGTAACACGCAGTATTTT. It translates to CASSSRLGFLDGNTQYF.